Shown below are 12 T cell receptor beta chains from a single sample sequenced in a study of T cell changes during pregnancy in multiple sclerosis. Generated by immunoSEQ multiplex PCR, the TCRdb table keeps only in-frame clones and is missing some. The data hold almost 65,000 clones, with 92% observed a single time. Sequencing used peripheral blood, obtained in the first trimester of pregnancy. These receptors all stem from a female donor with multiple sclerosis, enrolled in a pregnancy study.

J is TRBJ2-7 and V is TRBV7-9; TRBD1 aligns across 10 bases. Germline values: CDR1 SEHNR, CDR2 FQNEAQ (reference sequence). The CDR3 totals 15 residues. V shed 5 bases, J shed 5 bases, and the junction held 9 bases outside the gene matches. The CDR3 here is CASSGPGQGSNEQYF. The CDR3 DNA reads TGTGCCAGCAGCGGGCCGGGACAGGGGTCCAACGAGCAGTACTTC. The variable domain in full, completed from reference TRBV7-9 and TRBJ2-7, reads DTGVSQNPRHKITKRGQNVTFRCDPISEHNRLYWYRQTLGQGPEFLTYFQNEAQLEKSRLLSDRFSAERPKGSFSTLEIQRTEQGDSAMYLCASSGPGQGSNEQYFGPGTRLTVT.

This chain connects TRBV28 to TRBJ2-3; no reliable D call. Trimming shortened V by 3 bases and J by 8 bases, and 12 bases separated the two germline ends. Germline-derived CDR1 and CDR2 are MDHEN and SYDVKM. This CDR3 contains 13 residues. CDR3 DNA sequence: TGTGCCAGCAGTTTTTATCTTCCCGGTACGCAGTATTTT. Its protein product is CASSFYLPGTQYF. Looking up the rest from reference TRBV28 and TRBJ2-3 gives the full variable domain: DVKVTQSSRYLVKRTGEKVFLECVQDMDHENMFWYRQDPGLGLRLIYFSYDVKMKEKGDIPEGYSVSREKKERFSLILESASTNQTSMYLCASSFYLPGTQYFGPGTRLTVL.

The chain has TRBV4-2 and TRBJ1-2; 10 positions match TRBD1. This CDR3 has 15 amino acids. Germline assignment: CDR1 LGHNA and CDR2 YNFKEQ. The ends lost 4 bases at V and 6 bases at J; junction bases unmatched: 8. The DNA for the CDR3 is TGTGCCAGCAGCCCCCACTCCGGGACAGGGGATGGCTACACCTTC. This encodes CASSPHSGTGDGYTF.

The chain has TRBV29-1 and TRBJ2-3; D is unclear. CDR3 length equals 12 residues. Trimming took 6 bases from V and 5 from J, leaving 12 bases between them. Germline lookup yields CDR1 SQVTM and CDR2 ANQGSEA. The CDR3 region is CSVLTHGDTQYF. For the CDR3, the DNA is TGCAGCGTCCTCACTCATGGAGATACGCAGTATTTT.

The J gene is TRBJ1-5, the V gene TRBV6-5; 11 nucleotides line up with TRBD1. The J segment lost 5 bases and the V segment lost 6 bases, leaving 6 bases of the junction unmatched. This CDR3 spans 15 amino acids. The germline gives CDR1 MNHEY, CDR2 SVGAGI. The CDR3 nucleotides read TGTGCCAGCAGCCAGGACAGGGGGCAAGATCAGCCCCAGCATTTT. Translation gives CASSQDRGQDQPQHF.

The CDR3 coding sequence is TGTGCCAGCAGTTCGAGGACAGCAAGCTCCTACGAGCAGTACTTC. Translated: CASSSRTASSYEQYF. The chain uses TRBV6-5 and TRBJ2-7; a weak D match, TRBD1 (6 bases). Germline V gene sequence: CDR1 MNHEY, CDR2 SVGAGI. The CDR3 totals 15 residues. The ends were cut back, 4 bases at V and 0 bases at J, with 13 bases in the middle.

The chain links TRBV29-1 to TRBJ2-1, with D possibly TRBD2 on 6 matching bases. The CDR3 length is 14 residues. CDR1 SQVTM and CDR2 ANQGSEA come from the germline V gene. Deletions cut 6 bases from V and 0 bases from J, with 12 bases between. The CDR3 coding sequence is TGCAGCGTCGAACGGGGGAGCTCCTACAATGAGCAGTTCTTC. Its protein is CSVERGSSYNEQFF.

The chain recombines TRBV6-6 with TRBJ2-5; D might be TRBD2 (7 bases). CDR1 MNHNY and CDR2 SVGAGI come from the germline V gene (reference sequence). The CDR3 consists of 14 residues. Deletions cut 7 bases from V and 4 bases from J, with 16 bases between. CDR3 region: CASIKEGGGETQYF. The CDR3 DNA is TGTGCCAGCATCAAAGAGGGGGGGGGAGAGACCCAGTACTTC.

V and J are TRBV2 and TRBJ2-1; 9 bases match TRBD2. Germline values: CDR1 SNHLY, CDR2 FYNNEI. The V segment lost 4 bases and the J segment 4 bases; nucleotides outside the gene matches: 5. The CDR3 has 15 residues. This CDR3 reads CASSVRTSVYNEQFF. CDR3 coding DNA: TGTGCCAGCAGTGTGAGGACTAGCGTGTACAATGAGCAGTTCTTC.

This rearrangement joins TRBV4-3 to TRBJ2-5; maybe TRBD2 (5 bases). This CDR3 region has 13 residues. The germline V and J ends were trimmed by 0 bases and 4 bases, with 6 bases remaining between them. Germline CDR1 and CDR2: LGHNA and YSLEER. CDR3 sequence: CASSQDRGETQYF. CDR3 in DNA: TGCGCCAGCAGCCAAGACCGGGGAGAGACCCAGTACTTC.

The chain links TRBV19 to TRBJ2-2, with 12 nucleotides matching TRBD1. The J segment lost 7 bases and the V segment lost 8 bases, leaving 5 bases of the junction unmatched. The CDR3 length is 14 residues. Germline V lookup: CDR1 LNHDA, CDR2 SQIVND (reference sequence). CDR3 nucleotides: TGTGCCAGTGGGACAGGGGGCGCGGTCGGGGAGCTGTTTTTT. Protein sequence: CASGTGGAVGELFF. The entire variable domain, with the rest obtained from reference TRBV19 and TRBJ2-2, is as follows: DGGITQSPKYLFRKEGQNVTLSCEQNLNHDAMYWYRQDPGQGLRLIYYSQIVNDFQKGDIAEGYSVSREKKESFPLTVTSAQKNPTAFYLCASGTGGAVGELFFGEGSRLTVL.

This clone occurred a few times. The chain is built from TRBV7-3 and TRBJ2-6; D not resolved. V shed 5 bases and J shed 4 bases, with 9 bases lying between them. This CDR3 spans 14 amino acids. The germline V gene has CDR1 SGHTA and CDR2 FQGTGA. The CDR3 sequence: CASSPSSGANVLTF. DNA of the CDR3: TGTGCCAGCAGCCCCTCGTCCGGGGCCAACGTCCTGACTTTC.